These 17 T cell receptor beta chains were all obtained from the same sample, sequenced in a study of blood T cell repertoires in COVID-19. Repertoires were generated with immunoSEQ multiplex PCR, while TCRdb's copy carries only in-frame clones and drops some. Of 150,000 to 200,000 clones in the sample, around 87% were seen once. Sample: PBMCs or T cells enriched from blood (not recorded which). These receptor sequences come from a woman aged 40 to 55 in a cohort exposed to, infected with or recovered from COVID-19 (not recorded which).

This chain connects TRBV19 to TRBJ1-5, with D possibly TRBD1 on 6 matching bases. This CDR3 is 14 amino acids long. From germline, CDR1 is LNHDA and CDR2 SQIVND (reference sequence). The germline V and J ends were trimmed by 5 bases and 6 bases, with 14 bases remaining between them. As DNA, the CDR3 is TGTGCCAGTAGTCTCTACAGGGTAGGTCAGCCCCAGCATTTT. This gives the protein CASSLYRVGQPQHF.

The rearrangement uses TRBV11-3 and TRBJ2-1, with TRBD2 as a possible D gene (5 bases). The CDR3 runs to 14 residues. V lost 8 bases, J lost 8 bases, and 19 bases lay in between. In germline, CDR1 is SGHNT, CDR2 YENEEA. The CDR3 DNA reads TGTGCCAGCGCTAGCCGCGTCCATCCATATGAGCAGTTCTTC. This codes for CASASRVHPYEQFF. The full variable domain, its missing parts supplied by reference TRBV11-3 and TRBJ2-1, is EAGVVQSPRYKIIEKKQPVAFWCNPISGHNTLYWYLQNLGQGPELLIRYENEEAVDDSQLPKDRFSAERLKGVDSTLKIQPAELGDSAVYLCASASRVHPYEQFFGPGTRLTVL.

The rearrangement uses TRBV20-1 and TRBJ1-2; D remains unclear. V gave up 3 bases and J gave up 4 bases, with 9 bases separating them. Germline V gene data show CDR1 as DFQATT and CDR2 as SNEGSKA (reference sequence). CDR3 length: 12 amino acids. The CDR3 spells CSASVTIYGYTF. CDR3 sequence (DNA): TGCAGTGCTAGTGTAACAATCTATGGCTACACCTTC.

V is TRBV11-2 and J is TRBJ2-5, with D hard to call. Germline CDR1 is SGHAT and CDR2 is FQNNGV. The V and J ends lost 5 bases and 5 bases respectively, with 15 bases between them. The CDR3 runs to 14 residues. This CDR3 is CASSARFQSETQYF. CDR3 nucleotide sequence: TGTGCCAGCAGCGCCCGGTTTCAATCGGAGACCCAGTACTTC.

The rearrangement uses TRBV28 and TRBJ1-5; 9 bases agree with TRBD1. J gave up 5 bases and V 6 bases, and 11 bases lay outside the gene matches. Germline loops: CDR1 MDHEN, CDR2 SYDVKM. CDR3 length equals 16 residues. The CDR3: CASSTSGTGRDQPQHF. CDR3 sequence (DNA): TGTGCCAGCAGCACCAGCGGGACAGGGAGAGATCAGCCCCAGCATTTT.

The V and J genes are TRBV4-3 and TRBJ2-3; 9 bases map to TRBD2. CDR1 is LGHNA, CDR2 YSLEER, per germline. The CDR3 is 16 amino acids. The junction had 10 bases not matched to a gene; V was cut back by 4 bases and J by 5 bases. The CDR3 nucleotides are TGCGCCAGCAGCCGGTCCCTAGCGGGAAGTGGAGATACGCAGTATTTT. Its translation: CASSRSLAGSGDTQYF.

The rearrangement joins TRBV11-2 to TRBJ1-3; weak D call: TRBD1 (6 bases). The CDR3 has 17 amino acids. CDR1 and CDR2 from the germline V gene are SGHAT and FQNNGV. Trimming pared 1 base from V and 0 bases from J, leaving 13 bases between. CDR3 in amino acids: CASSLGTGKSSGNTIYF. The CDR3 bases are TGTGCCAGCAGCTTAGGAACAGGGAAGAGCTCTGGAAACACCATATATTTT.

The J gene is TRBJ2-7, the V gene TRBV5-5; D not resolved. This CDR3 is 13 amino acids long. Per the germline V gene, CDR1 is SGHKS and CDR2 is YYEKEE (reference sequence). V dropped 4 bases and J dropped 4 bases, with 12 bases sitting between them. CDR3 protein: CASSLAVTYEQYF. The DNA of the CDR3 is TGTGCCAGCAGCCTGGCGGTAACGTACGAGCAGTACTTC. Filled out from reference TRBV5-5 and TRBJ2-7, the complete variable domain reads DAGVTQSPTHLIKTRGQQVTLRCSPISGHKSVSWYQQVLGQGPQFIFQYYEKEERGRGNFPDRFSARQFPNYSSELNVNALLLGDSALYLCASSLAVTYEQYFGPGTRLTVT.

The gene calls are TRBV7-9 and TRBJ2-5; tentatively, D is TRBD2 (6 bases). Germline CDR1 SEHNR, CDR2 FQNEAQ (reference sequence). The CDR3 is 15 amino acids. Trimming removed 0 bases from V and 4 bases from J, with 12 bases in between. The CDR3 coding sequence is TGTGCCAGCAGCTTAGCGGGTTGGAGGGGAGAGACCCAGTACTTC. Its translation: CASSLAGWRGETQYF.

The chain uses TRBV14 and TRBJ2-5; no definite D call. This CDR3 is built from 12 residues. From germline, CDR1 is SGHDN and CDR2 FVKESK. The V gene lost 5 bases and the J gene lost 7 bases, with 11 bases spanning the gap. CDR3 region: CASSTHRGTQYF. CDR3 bases: TGTGCCAGCAGCACCCATCGAGGGACCCAGTACTTC.

Only a few counts were recorded for this clone. Here the CDR3 DNA reads TGTGCCACCAGAGCGGGACACCCGAACACTGAAGCTTTCTTT. Its protein is CATRAGHPNTEAFF. The rearrangement links TRBV15 to TRBJ1-1; a possible D gene is TRBD1 (6 bases). V lost 6 bases and J lost 1, with 12 bases in between. The germline gives CDR1 LNHNV, CDR2 YYDKDF (reference sequence). The CDR3 covers 14 residues.

V and J are TRBV6-2 or TRBV6-3 and TRBJ2-1; the D gene is possibly TRBD2 (5 bases). Germline-derived CDR1 and CDR2 are MNHEY and SVGEGT. The germline V and J ends were trimmed by 3 bases and 8 bases, with 14 bases remaining between them. There are 14 residues in the CDR3. The CDR3 DNA reads as TGTGCCAGCAGTTATTCCGCCGAGGGTGATGAGCAGTTCTTC. This gives the protein CASSYSAEGDEQFF.

The chain recombines TRBV4-3 with TRBJ2-3; perhaps TRBD2 as D (6 bases). Trimming took 4 bases from V and 0 from J, leaving 8 bases between them. Germline CDR1 is LGHNA and CDR2 is YSLEER. This CDR3 is 14 amino acids long. The CDR3 coding sequence is TGCGCCAGCAGCCCTGGGGGGAGCACAGATACGCAGTATTTT. Amino acid sequence: CASSPGGSTDTQYF.

The chain combines TRBV7-9 with TRBJ2-2; 10 positions agree with TRBD1. Losses at the gene ends were 6 bases for V and 3 bases for J; bases not matched to a gene: 7. CDR1 is SEHNR and CDR2 is FQNEAQ in the germline V gene (reference sequence). This CDR3 is built from 16 residues. Here the CDR3 reads CASRDRGGADTGELFF. The CDR3 coding sequence is TGTGCCAGCAGGGACAGGGGGGGCGCAGACACCGGGGAGCTGTTTTTT. Full variable domain (missing parts from reference TRBV7-9 and TRBJ2-2): DTGVSQNPRHKITKRGQNVTFRCDPISEHNRLYWYRQTLGQGPEFLTYFQNEAQLEKSRLLSDRFSAERPKGSFSTLEIQRTEQGDSAMYLCASRDRGGADTGELFFGEGSRLTVL.

This clone was detected only a few times. This rearrangement joins TRBV2 to TRBJ1-3; 8 bases map to TRBD1. The CDR3 is 13 residues long. From germline, CDR1 is SNHLY and CDR2 FYNNEI. V lost 8 bases to trimming and J lost 4 bases; unmatched junction nucleotides: 4. The DNA for the CDR3 is TGTGCCAGCGCAGGGGGCACCGGAAACACCATATATTTT. Protein sequence: CASAGGTGNTIYF.

The rearrangement links TRBV10-1 to TRBJ2-7, with 13 bases that match TRBD2. Germline V gives CDR1 WNHNN, CDR2 SYGVQD (reference sequence). The CDR3 covers 15 residues. The J segment lost 6 bases and the V segment lost 2 bases, leaving 4 bases of the junction unmatched. CDR3 residues: CASSERTSGSSEQYF. CDR3 in DNA: TGCGCCAGCAGTGAGCGGACTAGCGGGAGTTCCGAGCAGTACTTC.

This clone was seen a few times. This chain uses TRBV19 with TRBJ1-4; D might be TRBD1 (5 bases). V lost 5 bases, J lost 7 bases, and 11 bases lay in between. The CDR3 contains 13 residues. CDR1 and CDR2 from the germline V gene are LNHDA and SQIVND (reference sequence). DNA for the CDR3: TGTGCCAGTAGTGGAGCAGGGTCTGAAAAACTGTTTTTT. Amino acids: CASSGAGSEKLFF.